Given below is one TCR beta chain in context. Its specificity is unknown. Each CDR3 protein gets one entry after TCRdb re-called the reads with MiXCR. There are 900,000 to 950,000 distinct CDR3 sequences in the sample; around 29% occur only once, and over 11% lies in the top ten. V lost 5 bases and J lost 6, with 18 bases in between. The CDR3 extends over 15 amino acids. Germline CDR1 is SGHTA and CDR2 is FQGNSA. These data are taken from a study of T cell repertoires in cytomegalovirus infection. Study background: Selection of CMV epitopes for the study included recently identified HLA-C-restricted and well-studied HLA-B-restricted ones. Study-level findings and limits: CMV-specific TCR beta clonotypes restricted by HLA-C were the ones dominating the ex vivo response. Carriers of CMV and the relevant HLA type were discriminated by public TCR beta frequency.

The sequencing here drew on cultured CD8+ T cells from PBMCs, taken from culture after CMV antigen stimulation. The receptor's source is a human donor in good health (CMV status not recorded). Some clones in this sample may be carry-over from other donors' samples. The chain recombines TRBV7-2 with TRBJ2-3; TRBD2 might be the D (7 bases). The CDR3 sequence is CASSPLTGGQDTQYF. In DNA, the CDR3 is TGTGCCAGCAGCCCCCTAACGGGGGGCCAGGATACGCAGTATTTT.